Listed here are 32 T cell receptor beta chains from one sample, sequenced in a study of T cell repertoires in aging, cancer and after chemotherapy. TCR beta rearrangements were amplified from peripheral blood genomic DNA. Multiplex touch-down PCR with TRB-A/B primers amplified rearranged V-D-J TRB sequences. Each CDR3 protein is one row after TCRdb ran MiXCR on the multiplex PCR reads. The sample holds around 12,000 distinct CDR3 sequences, approximately 34% seen once. The sample consisted of blood. Source of these receptors: a human donor in good health. The donor label of this sample is uncertain.

This chain uses TRBV6-5 with TRBJ2-4; TRBD1 matches 7 bases. The CDR3 contains 16 residues. In germline, CDR1 is MNHEY, CDR2 SVGAGI. V dropped 6 bases and J dropped 0; count of bases not matched to a gene: 8. CDR3 bases: TGTGCCAGCAGACCTCGGACAGGATTAGCCAAAAACATTCAGTACTTC. This sequence encodes CASRPRTGLAKNIQYF.

This clonotype qualifies as medium-sized. The gene calls are TRBV29-1 and TRBJ1-2; 10 bases agree with TRBD1. Per the germline V gene, CDR1 is SQVTM and CDR2 is ANQGSEA. V lost 5 bases, J lost 5 bases, and 5 bases stayed unmatched. CDR3 length: 13 amino acids. The CDR3 spells CSVRDRGMYGYTF. CDR3 coding DNA: TGCAGCGTTCGGGACAGGGGAATGTATGGCTACACCTTC.

The V call is TRBV27, the J call TRBJ1-1, with TRBD1 matching over 7 bases. The CDR3 sequence is 14 residues long. The germline V gene encodes CDR1 MNHEY and CDR2 SMNVEV (reference sequence). The V gene end was trimmed by 3 bases and the J gene end by 5 bases; junction bases not matched to a gene: 6. The CDR3, as DNA: TGTGCCAGCAGTTTTCACAGGGGAATGACTGAAGCTTTCTTT. Its protein is CASSFHRGMTEAFF.

This chain links TRBV5-6 with TRBJ1-1; the D gene is possibly TRBD1 (6 bases). Deletions cut 0 bases from V and 11 bases from J, with 11 bases between. Germline V gene sequence: CDR1 SGHDT, CDR2 YYEEEE. The CDR3 consists of 12 residues. In DNA, the CDR3 is TGTGCCAGCAGCTTGGGAACAGGGAGGGCTTTCTTT. Protein product: CASSLGTGRAFF.

The chain is built from TRBV19 and TRBJ2-5; 9 bases agree with TRBD1. Germline-derived CDR1 and CDR2 are LNHDA and SQIVND (reference sequence). The CDR3 sequence is 16 residues long. V shed 3 bases, J shed 4 bases, and the junction held 9 bases outside the gene matches. The CDR3 reads CASSIGDRAGRETQYF. DNA for the CDR3: TGTGCCAGTAGTATTGGGGACAGGGCTGGGAGAGAGACCCAGTACTTC. Using reference TRBV19 and TRBJ2-5 for the parts outside the CDR3, the full variable domain is DGGITQSPKYLFRKEGQNVTLSCEQNLNHDAMYWYRQDPGQGLRLIYYSQIVNDFQKGDIAEGYSVSREKKESFPLTVTSAQKNPTAFYLCASSIGDRAGRETQYFGPGTRLLVL.

In its sample, this clonotype is medium-sized. V gene TRBV29-1 combines with J gene TRBJ2-5; D is ambiguous. CDR3 size: 11 residues. Trimming cost V 5 bases and J 5 bases, with 9 bases left between them. The germline CDR1 and CDR2 sequences are SQVTM and ANQGSEA. The CDR3: CSVFTWETQYF. The CDR3 DNA reads as TGCAGCGTTTTTACGTGGGAGACCCAGTACTTC.

Only a few counts were recorded for this clonotype. V and J are TRBV15 and TRBJ2-3, with 8 bases lining up with TRBD2. CDR3 size: 15 residues. With 3 bases clipped from V and 2 bases from J, the junction kept 4 bases outside the gene matches. The germline V gene encodes CDR1 LNHNV and CDR2 YYDKDF (reference sequence). CDR3 region: CATSRGGGYTDTQYF. The CDR3 DNA reads TGTGCCACCAGCAGGGGCGGGGGGTACACAGATACGCAGTATTTT.

The genes are TRBV7-6 and TRBJ2-3; D might be TRBD2 (6 bases). The germline CDR1 and CDR2 sequences are SGHVS and FNYEAQ. The CDR3 contains 17 residues. The V gene lost 0 bases and the J gene lost 6 bases, with 19 bases spanning the gap. The CDR3 spells CASSLARGPGVRDTQYF. CDR3 in DNA: TGTGCCAGCAGCTTAGCGCGGGGACCGGGAGTAAGGGATACGCAGTATTTT. The full variable domain, with the rest looked up from reference TRBV7-6 and TRBJ2-3, is GAGVSQSPRYKVTKRGQDVALRCDPISGHVSLYWYRQALGQGPEFLTYFNYEAQQDKSGLPNDRFSAERPEGSISTLTIQRTEQRDSAMYRCASSLARGPGVRDTQYFGPGTRLTVL.

This clonotype is medium-sized (0.01 to 0.1%) by share. V gene TRBV29-1 combines with J gene TRBJ2-7, with D unclear. The CDR3 runs to 12 residues. The germline V gene encodes CDR1 SQVTM and CDR2 ANQGSEA. V shed 1 base and J shed 2 bases, with 6 bases lying between them. The CDR3 bases are TGCAGCGTTGAAGTGGGCCCCTACGAGCAGTACTTC. It specifies CSVEVGPYEQYF.

V usage is TRBV12-3 or TRBV12-4 and J usage is TRBJ2-7; 8 bases match TRBD1. With V trimmed by 2 bases and J by 6 bases, 6 bases remained unmatched. This CDR3 contains 14 residues. CDR3 DNA sequence: TGTGCCAGCAGTTTACAGGGGGCGACGAGCGAGCAGTACTTC. Translating it yields CASSLQGATSEQYF.

The chain has TRBV18 and TRBJ2-1; perhaps TRBD2 as D (6 bases). Germline V lookup: CDR1 KGHSH, CDR2 LQKENI. V was pared by 3 bases and J by 4 bases, with 13 bases between. This CDR3 is built from 15 residues. CDR3 sequence (DNA): TGTGCCAGCTCACCGCGGGACCCCGCATACAATGAGCAGTTCTTC. Translating gives CASSPRDPAYNEQFF. Full variable domain (remainder filled in from reference TRBV18 and TRBJ2-1): NAGVMQNPRHLVRRRGQEARLRCSPMKGHSHVYWYRQLPEEGLKFMVYLQKENIIDESGMPKERFSAEFPKEGPSILRIQQVVRGDSAAYFCASSPRDPAYNEQFFGPGTRLTVL.

This clonotype turned up a few times. The chain uses TRBV19 and TRBJ1-5; TRBD1 matches 7 bases. The CDR3 is 14 amino acids. V shed 7 bases and J 8 bases; nucleotides not matched to a gene: 11. The V gene's germline CDR1 is LNHDA and CDR2 SQIVND (reference sequence). The CDR3 sequence: CASTPEGQRKPQHF. CDR3 nucleotide sequence: TGTGCCAGTACCCCGGAGGGACAGCGCAAGCCCCAGCATTTT. Filled out from reference TRBV19 and TRBJ1-5, the complete variable domain reads DGGITQSPKYLFRKEGQNVTLSCEQNLNHDAMYWYRQDPGQGLRLIYYSQIVNDFQKGDIAEGYSVSREKKESFPLTVTSAQKNPTAFYLCASTPEGQRKPQHFGDGTRLSIL.

This clonotype is judged medium-sized. The chain links TRBV30 to TRBJ2-1; 10 nucleotides match TRBD1. The CDR3 extends over 14 amino acids. Germline V lookup: CDR1 GTSNPN, CDR2 SVGIG (reference sequence). J was trimmed by 8 bases and V by 1 base; bases with no gene match: 5. The chain's CDR3 is CAWSAGTGDYEQFF. For the CDR3, the DNA is TGTGCCTGGAGTGCCGGGACAGGGGACTATGAGCAGTTCTTC.

Only a few counts were recorded for this clonotype. The chain carries TRBV5-6 and TRBJ2-3; D is unclear. Germline CDR1 is SGHDT and CDR2 is YYEEEE. This CDR3 spans 15 amino acids. Trimming took 6 bases from V and 3 from J, leaving 17 bases between them. The CDR3 nucleotides read TGTGCCAGCACCCGACCCCTGGGTTGGACAGATACGCAGTATTTT. It translates to CASTRPLGWTDTQYF.

This clonotype has just one count. At one of its ends the junction is not consistent with the germline gene, which may arise from a read error. This chain joins TRBV5-3 and TRBJ1-3, with D hard to call. TRBV5-3 is an ORF for which the function is uncertain. The CDR3 is made up of 17 amino acids. CDR3 in DNA: TGTGCCAGCAGCTTGGAGCCCACACCCAAAACTGGAAACACCATATATTTT. Encoded protein: CASSLEPTPKTGNTIYF.

This sequence joins TRBV12-3 or TRBV12-4 and TRBJ2-3, with D perhaps matching TRBD2 (6 bases). This CDR3 has 16 residues. Trimming stripped 3 bases from V and 2 bases from J, with 15 bases between. The DNA for the CDR3 is TGTGCCAGCAGTTTGGAAGGAGGGCTGGACACAGATACGCAGTATTTT. Translating gives CASSLEGGLDTDTQYF.

The chain combines TRBV6-5 with TRBJ2-7, with 9 nucleotides matching TRBD1. The CDR3 sequence is 13 residues long. The ends lost 7 bases at V and 6 bases at J; junction bases unmatched: 7. The germline gives CDR1 MNHEY, CDR2 SVGAGI. The CDR3 nucleotides read TGTGCCAGCACCACCGGGACAGGGACCGAGCAGTACTTC. Translating gives CASTTGTGTEQYF.

V gene TRBV5-4 combines with J gene TRBJ2-7; 7 bases are a match to TRBD2. V shed 2 bases, J shed 4 bases, and the junction held 6 bases outside the gene matches. Looked up from germline, CDR1 is SGHNT and CDR2 is YYREEE (reference sequence). The CDR3 contains 14 residues. The CDR3 loop is CASSLGLVSYEQYF. The CDR3 nucleotides read TGTGCCAGCAGCTTAGGACTAGTATCTTACGAGCAGTACTTC.

The V call is TRBV27, the J call TRBJ2-1; 12 bases agree with TRBD2. This CDR3 spans 15 amino acids. Unmatched junction bases numbered 6, after V lost 3 bases and J lost 9 bases. The germline V gene encodes CDR1 MNHEY and CDR2 SMNVEV (reference sequence). Here the CDR3 DNA reads TGTGCCAGCAGTTTCCAGACTAGCGGGGGCGTTGAGCAGTTCTTC. Amino acid sequence: CASSFQTSGGVEQFF.

The chain carries TRBV20-1 and TRBJ2-1, with 13 bases identical to TRBD2. The CDR3 is 14 residues long. Trimming removed 3 bases from V and 4 bases from J; junction bases left unmatched: 0. The germline CDR1 and CDR2 sequences are DFQATT and SNEGSKA (reference sequence). The CDR3 is CSARGLAGYNEQFF. The CDR3, as DNA: TGCAGTGCTAGGGGACTAGCGGGATACAATGAGCAGTTCTTC.

This rearrangement joins TRBV5-1 to TRBJ1-2, with D perhaps TRBD1 (6 bases). Trimming took 1 base from V and 6 from J, leaving 19 bases between them. The CDR3 length is 16 residues. From germline, CDR1 is SGHRS and CDR2 YFSETQ. The CDR3 DNA is TGCGCCAGCAGCTTGCTCGTGGGGGCAGGGTTAAATGGCTACACCTTC. Its translation: CASSLLVGAGLNGYTF. Supplemented by reference TRBV5-1 and TRBJ1-2, the full variable domain reads KAGVTQTPRYLIKTRGQQVTLSCSPISGHRSVSWYQQTPGQGLQFLFEYFSETQRNKGNFPGRFSGRQFSNSRSEMNVSTLELGDSALYLCASSLLVGAGLNGYTFGSGTRLTVV.

The chain has TRBV6-5 and TRBJ1-2; D may be TRBD1 (5 bases). The germline V gene encodes CDR1 MNHEY and CDR2 SVGAGI. The CDR3 is 15 amino acids. The germline V and J ends were trimmed by 0 bases and 8 bases, with 16 bases remaining between them. CDR3 sequence reads: CASSYSSEGGGGYTF. The CDR3 region has the DNA TGTGCCAGCAGTTACTCGAGCGAGGGCGGGGGAGGCTACACCTTC.

J is TRBJ2-7 and V is TRBV5-6; 7 nucleotides match TRBD1. With V trimmed by 5 bases and J by 7 bases, 12 bases remained unmatched. The germline V gene encodes CDR1 SGHDT and CDR2 YYEEEE. There are 14 residues in the CDR3. The CDR3 coding sequence is TGTGCCAGCAGTTCCGAGGACAGGCCTTGGGAGCAGTACTTC. Its translation: CASSSEDRPWEQYF. The whole variable domain, remainder taken from reference TRBV5-6 and TRBJ2-7, is DAGVTQSPTHLIKTRGQQVTLRCSPKSGHDTVSWYQQALGQGPQFIFQYYEEEERQRGNFPDRFSGHQFPNYSSELNVNALLLGDSALYLCASSSEDRPWEQYFGPGTRLTVT.

This clonotype was observed a single time. One base away lies a much larger clone, so this may be a sequencing read error. The rearrangement joins TRBV11-3 to TRBJ2-2; 7 bases align to TRBD2. Germline V gene sequence: CDR1 SGHNT, CDR2 YENEEA. This CDR3 contains 16 residues. The CDR3 loop is CASSLEEGLTTGKLFF. CDR3 nucleotides: TGTGCCAGCAGCTTAGAGGAGGGACTAACAACCGGGAAGCTGTTTTTT.

This chain joins TRBV6-1 and TRBJ1-1; 9 bases match TRBD1. The CDR3 is made up of 11 amino acids. The V and J ends lost 5 bases and 11 bases, in that order; junction bases with no gene match: 3. CDR1 MNHNS and CDR2 SASEGT come from the germline V gene. This CDR3 is CASSRTGEAFF. DNA of the CDR3: TGTGCCAGCAGTCGGACAGGGGAGGCTTTCTTT.

This clonotype is labeled medium-sized. V is TRBV5-4 and J is TRBJ2-5; D perhaps matches TRBD2 (5 bases). V lost 4 bases and J lost 2, with 18 bases in between. The CDR3 length is 16 residues. Germline assignment: CDR1 SGHNT and CDR2 YYREEE (reference sequence). The CDR3 loop is CASSPGSSSAQETQYF. The DNA for the CDR3 is TGTGCCAGCAGCCCTGGGAGTTCAAGCGCGCAAGAGACCCAGTACTTC.

This rearrangement joins TRBV12-3 or TRBV12-4 to TRBJ1-1; maybe TRBD1 (6 bases). Trimming removed 3 bases from V and 4 bases from J, with 21 bases in between. The CDR3 sequence is 17 residues long. The CDR3 reads CASSFWLQGKAITEAFF. CDR3 in DNA: TGTGCCAGCAGTTTTTGGTTACAGGGTAAGGCGATCACTGAAGCTTTCTTT.

On this clonotype itself: A clone one base away is much larger, so this may be a read error. This chain joins TRBV6-5 and TRBJ2-6; D possibly corresponds to TRBD1 (5 bases). The V gene's germline CDR1 is MNHEY and CDR2 SVGAGI. There are 15 residues in the CDR3. CDR3 nucleotide sequence: TGTGCCAGCAGGACCCAGAGCTCTGGGGCCAACATCCTGACTTTC. Translation gives CASRTQSSGANILTF.

This rearrangement joins TRBV12-3 or TRBV12-4 to TRBJ2-1, with a possible D match to TRBD2 (5 bases). V shed 3 bases and J shed 0 bases, with 9 bases lying between them. CDR3 length equals 15 residues. The CDR3 coding sequence is TGTGCCAGCAGTTTCTCGGGGAGCTCCTACAATGAGCAGTTCTTC. It translates to CASSFSGSSYNEQFF.

CDR3: CASSYGTSRGEQFF. The CDR3 region has the DNA TGTGCCAGCAGCTATGGGACTAGCCGGGGTGAGCAGTTCTTC. V and J are TRBV11-1 and TRBJ2-1, with 9 bases lining up with TRBD2. Trimming removed 4 bases from V and 9 bases from J; junction bases left unmatched: 7. The CDR3 consists of 14 residues. Germline V CDR1 and CDR2: SGHAT, FQDESV (reference sequence).

The V and J genes are TRBV30 and TRBJ1-1; D ambiguous. The CDR3 runs 14 residues. From germline, CDR1 is GTSNPN and CDR2 SVGIG (reference sequence). Trimming removed 4 bases from V and 5 bases from J, with 17 bases in between. The CDR3 sequence: CAWTPLSGKTEAFF. The CDR3 DNA reads as TGTGCCTGGACTCCCTTAAGTGGCAAGACTGAAGCTTTCTTT.

CDR3 sequence: CASSLGAAPYEQYF. In DNA form, the CDR3 reads TGTGCCAGCAGCTTGGGGGCGGCCCCCTACGAGCAGTACTTC. The rearrangement joins TRBV5-6 to TRBJ2-7, with D hard to call. Between the trimmed V and J ends, which lost 0 bases and 2 bases, there was a span of 9 bases. CDR1 and CDR2 (germline): SGHDT, YYEEEE. The CDR3 is made up of 14 amino acids.